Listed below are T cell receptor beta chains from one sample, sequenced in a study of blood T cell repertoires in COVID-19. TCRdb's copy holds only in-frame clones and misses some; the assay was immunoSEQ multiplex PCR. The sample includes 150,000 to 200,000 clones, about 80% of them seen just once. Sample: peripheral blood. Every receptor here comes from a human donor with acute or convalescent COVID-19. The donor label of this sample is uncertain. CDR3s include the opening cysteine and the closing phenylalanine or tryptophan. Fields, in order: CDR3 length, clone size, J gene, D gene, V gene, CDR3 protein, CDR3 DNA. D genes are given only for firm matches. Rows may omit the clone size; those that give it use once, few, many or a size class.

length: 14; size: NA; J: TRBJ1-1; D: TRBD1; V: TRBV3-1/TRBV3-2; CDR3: CASSSTGGASEAFF; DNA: TGTGCCAGCAGCTCGACAGGGGGCGCGTCTGAAGCTTTCTTT
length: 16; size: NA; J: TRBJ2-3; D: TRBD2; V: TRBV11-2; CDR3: CASSTPTSGRQDTQYF; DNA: TGTGCCAGCAGCACCCCGACTAGCGGGAGACAAGATACGCAGTATTTT
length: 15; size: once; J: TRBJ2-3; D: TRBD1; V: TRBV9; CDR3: CASSPRDRDTDTQYF; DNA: TGTGCCAGCAGCCCGCGGGACAGGGACACAGATACGCAGTATTTT
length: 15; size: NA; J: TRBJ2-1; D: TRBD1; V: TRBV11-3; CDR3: CASSLGQGRYNEQFF; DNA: TGTGCCAGCAGCCTGGGACAGGGGAGGTACAATGAGCAGTTCTTC
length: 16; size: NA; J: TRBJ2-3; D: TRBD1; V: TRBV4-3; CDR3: CASSPGTGTPTDTQYF; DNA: TGCGCCAGCAGCCCGGGGACAGGGACACCCACAGATACGCAGTATTTT
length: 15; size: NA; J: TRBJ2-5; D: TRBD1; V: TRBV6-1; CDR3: CASSETGGGVETQYF; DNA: TGTGCCAGCAGTGAGACAGGGGGAGGGGTAGAGACCCAGTACTTC
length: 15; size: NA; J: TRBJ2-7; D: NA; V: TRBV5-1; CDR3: CASSPGGNVAYEQYF; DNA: TGCGCCAGCAGTCCCGGAGGAAACGTAGCCTACGAGCAGTACTTC
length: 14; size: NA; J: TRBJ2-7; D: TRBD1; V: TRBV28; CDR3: CASSPYRGSYEQYF; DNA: TGTGCCAGCAGTCCGTACAGGGGAAGCTACGAGCAGTACTTC
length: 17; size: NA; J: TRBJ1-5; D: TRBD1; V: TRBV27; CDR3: CATHSGGRGYSNQPQHF; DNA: TGTGCAACCCACTCAGGGGGTCGCGGGTATAGCAATCAGCCCCAGCATTTT
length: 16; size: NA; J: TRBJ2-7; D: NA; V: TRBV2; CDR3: CASSEQTTGRNYEQYF; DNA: TGTGCCAGCAGTGAACAGACGACAGGGAGGAACTACGAGCAGTACTTC
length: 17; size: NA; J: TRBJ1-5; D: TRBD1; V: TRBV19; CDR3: CASSTRLTSTGWGPQHF; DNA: TGTGCCAGTAGTACCCGACTCACCTCGACAGGGTGGGGGCCCCAGCATTTT
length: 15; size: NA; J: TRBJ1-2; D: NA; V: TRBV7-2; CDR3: CASSYEQAYNYGYTF; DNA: TGTGCCAGCAGCTACGAACAGGCGTATAACTATGGCTACACCTTC
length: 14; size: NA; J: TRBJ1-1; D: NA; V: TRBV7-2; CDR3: CASSLVPEGPEAFF; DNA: TGTGCCAGCAGCTTAGTACCGGAGGGGCCTGAAGCTTTCTTT
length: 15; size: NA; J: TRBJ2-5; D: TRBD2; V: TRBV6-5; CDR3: CASSRTSGSLETQYF; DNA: TGTGCCAGCAGTCGGACTAGCGGGAGTTTAGAGACCCAGTACTTC
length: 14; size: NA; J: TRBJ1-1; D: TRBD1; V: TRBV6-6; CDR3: CASKGGMVNTEAFF; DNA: TGTGCCAGCAAAGGGGGCATGGTGAACACTGAAGCTTTCTTT
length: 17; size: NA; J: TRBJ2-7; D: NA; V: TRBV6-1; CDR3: CASSVGSGDASAFEQYF; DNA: TGTGCCAGCAGTGTCGGGTCAGGGGACGCCTCCGCGTTCGAGCAGTACTTC
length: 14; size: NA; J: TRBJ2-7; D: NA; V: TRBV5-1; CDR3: CASTETGKPYEQYF; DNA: TGCGCCAGCACCGAAACAGGTAAACCCTACGAGCAGTACTTC
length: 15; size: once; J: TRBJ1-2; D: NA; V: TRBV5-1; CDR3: CASRSESTPNYGYTF; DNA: TGCGCCAGCAGATCTGAATCGACACCTAACTATGGCTACACCTTC
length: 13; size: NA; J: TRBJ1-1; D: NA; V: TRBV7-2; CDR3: CASSTQMNTEAFF; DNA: TGTGCCAGCAGCACACAGATGAACACTGAAGCTTTCTTT
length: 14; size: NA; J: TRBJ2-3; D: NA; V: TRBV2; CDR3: CASGEQGNLDTQYF; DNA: TGTGCCAGCGGCGAACAGGGTAATTTAGATACGCAGTATTTT
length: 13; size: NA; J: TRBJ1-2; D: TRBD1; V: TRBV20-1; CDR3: CSASNRGYRGYTF; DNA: TGCAGTGCTAGTAACAGGGGTTATCGCGGCTACACCTTC
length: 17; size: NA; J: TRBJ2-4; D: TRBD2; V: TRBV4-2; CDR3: CASSPKPGLAGEDIQYF; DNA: TGTGCCAGCAGCCCTAAGCCAGGGCTAGCGGGAGAAGACATTCAGTACTTC
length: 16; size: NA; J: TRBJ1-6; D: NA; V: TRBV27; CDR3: CASSPRQGGRVAPLHF; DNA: TGTGCCAGCAGTCCGCGCCAAGGAGGCCGCGTGGCACCCCTCCACTTT
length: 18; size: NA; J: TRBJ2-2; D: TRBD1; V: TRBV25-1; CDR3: CASSGGIQGGGRTGELFF; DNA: TGTGCCAGCAGTGGAGGGATACAGGGGGGAGGAAGGACCGGGGAGCTGTTTTTT
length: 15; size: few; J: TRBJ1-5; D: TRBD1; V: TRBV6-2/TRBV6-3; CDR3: CASSRPGTGIPPQHF; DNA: TGTGCCAGCAGTCGGCCCGGGACAGGGATACCGCCCCAGCATTTT
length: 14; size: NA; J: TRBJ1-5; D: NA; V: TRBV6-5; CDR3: CASSEGPGWQPQHF; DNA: TGTGCCAGCAGCGAGGGTCCAGGCTGGCAGCCCCAGCATTTT
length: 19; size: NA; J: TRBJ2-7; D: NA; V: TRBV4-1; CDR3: CASSLRDDKGMSGNYEQYF; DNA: TGCGCCAGCAGCCTCCGCGATGACAAGGGTATGTCGGGAAACTACGAGCAGTACTTC
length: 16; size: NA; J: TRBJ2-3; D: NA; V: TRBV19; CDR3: CASSGSKGVGTDTQYF; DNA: TGTGCCAGTAGTGGGAGCAAGGGGGTGGGCACAGATACGCAGTATTTT
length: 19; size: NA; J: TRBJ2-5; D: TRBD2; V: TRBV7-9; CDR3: CASSLGGTSGRGSSETQYF; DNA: TGTGCCAGCAGCTTAGGAGGGACTAGCGGGAGAGGTTCGTCAGAGACCCAGTACTTC
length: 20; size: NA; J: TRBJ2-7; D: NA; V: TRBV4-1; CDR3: CASSQDQDLRPGARGNEQYF; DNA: TGCGCCAGCAGCCAAGATCAAGACCTACGTCCAGGCGCCCGGGGGAACGAGCAGTACTTC
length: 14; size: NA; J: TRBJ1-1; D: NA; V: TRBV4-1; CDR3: CASSPEETNTEAFF; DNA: TGCGCCAGCAGTCCCGAGGAGACGAACACTGAAGCTTTCTTT
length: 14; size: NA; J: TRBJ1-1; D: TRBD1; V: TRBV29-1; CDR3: CSAVTGTGNTEAFF; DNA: TGCAGCGCTGTAACCGGGACAGGGAACACTGAAGCTTTCTTT
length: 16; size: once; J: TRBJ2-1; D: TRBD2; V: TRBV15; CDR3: CATSRDPPSGYNEQFF; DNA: TGTGCCACCAGCAGAGATCCGCCTAGCGGATACAATGAGCAGTTCTTC
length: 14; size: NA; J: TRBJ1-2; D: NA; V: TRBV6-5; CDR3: CASRSIDSHYGYTF; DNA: TGTGCCAGCAGATCCATAGACAGCCACTATGGCTACACCTTC
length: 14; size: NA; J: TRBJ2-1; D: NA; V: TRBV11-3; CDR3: CASSLRESYNEQFF; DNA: TGTGCCAGCAGCTTACGGGAGAGCTACAATGAGCAGTTCTTC
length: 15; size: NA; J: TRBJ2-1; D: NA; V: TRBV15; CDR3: CATSSRRAPYNEQFF; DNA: TGTGCCACCAGCAGCAGGCGGGCACCCTACAATGAGCAGTTCTTC
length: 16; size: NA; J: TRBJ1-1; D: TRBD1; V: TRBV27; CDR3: CASSLYGTGGWTEAFF; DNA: TGTGCCAGCAGTTTATATGGGACAGGGGGTTGGACTGAAGCTTTCTTT
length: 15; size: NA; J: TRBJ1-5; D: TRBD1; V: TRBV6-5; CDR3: CASRQGINGNQPQHF; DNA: TGTGCCAGCAGACAGGGGATAAATGGCAATCAGCCCCAGCATTTT
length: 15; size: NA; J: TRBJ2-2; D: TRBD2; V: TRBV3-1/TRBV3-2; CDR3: CASSLWTSLTGELFF; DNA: TGTGCCAGCAGCCTTTGGACTAGCCTCACCGGGGAGCTGTTTTTT
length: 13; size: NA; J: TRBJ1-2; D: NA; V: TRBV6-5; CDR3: CASRERGLYGYTF; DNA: TGTGCCAGCAGAGAGCGGGGGTTGTATGGCTACACCTTC